This is a list of T cell receptor beta chains from one sample in a study of blood T cell repertoires in COVID-19. Assay used: immunoSEQ multiplex PCR; TCRdb lists only in-frame clones, some missing. Here the sample spans a few hundred thousand clones, nearly 90% being singletons. Material for sequencing was PBMCs or T cells enriched from blood (not recorded which). These receptors were taken from a woman under 30 with acute COVID-19. Both conserved end residues are part of each CDR3. The D gene is left open where the match is weak. Expanded clones are given a class, and other clones once, few, many or no size at all.

CDR3 protein	CDR3 DNA	clone size	CDR3 length	V gene	J gene	D gene
CASSMRSTNEKLFF	TGTGCCAGTAGTATGCGGTCAACTAATGAAAAACTGTTTTTT	NA	14	TRBV19	TRBJ1-4	NA
CASSFLEKEKLFF	NA	NA	13	TRBV5-8	TRBJ1-4	NA
CASSIHTGSSYNEQFF	TGTGCCAGTAGTATTCATACGGGAAGCTCCTACAATGAGCAGTTCTTC	NA	16	TRBV19	TRBJ2-1	NA
CASSPPGNQPQHF	TGTGCCAGCAGCCCCCCGGGCAATCAGCCCCAGCATTTT	many	13	TRBV28	TRBJ1-5	NA
CASQTLYSGRRADTQYF	TGTGCCAGCCAGACCTTATACAGCGGGAGGAGGGCAGATACGCAGTATTTT	NA	17	TRBV27	TRBJ2-3	TRBD2
CASSLVERFQRGTQDEQFF	TGTGCCAGCAGCTTAGTGGAAAGGTTCCAGCGGGGAACGCAGGATGAGCAGTTCTTC	NA	19	TRBV13	TRBJ2-1	TRBD2
CASSLIPLLAERDNEQFF	TGTGCCAGCAGTTTAATACCTCTTCTAGCGGAACGTGACAATGAGCAGTTCTTC	NA	18	TRBV28	TRBJ2-1	TRBD2
CASSVLGVTEAFF	TGTGCCAGCAGTGTCCTAGGGGTAACTGAAGCTTTCTTT	few	13	TRBV27	TRBJ1-1	NA
CASSQTSGSYEQYF	TGTGCCAGCTCTCAGACTAGCGGGAGTTACGAGCAGTACTTC	NA	14	TRBV18	TRBJ2-7	TRBD2
CASSLGTPGGGYTF	TGTGCCAGCAGCCTCGGGACGCCCGGGGGTGGCTACACCTTC	NA	14	TRBV14	TRBJ1-2	NA
CASSLTGAPDNEQFF	TGTGCCAGCAGCTTAACGGGGGCGCCGGACAATGAGCAGTTCTTC	NA	15	TRBV7-3	TRBJ2-1	NA
CASSIWGADEKLFF	TGTGCCAGTAGTATCTGGGGAGCGGATGAAAAACTGTTTTTT	NA	14	TRBV19	TRBJ1-4	NA
CASSSAGKLDEQFF	TGTGCCAGCAGCTCAGCAGGGAAATTGGATGAGCAGTTCTTC	NA	14	TRBV5-4	TRBJ2-1	NA
CASSLKVGLAVDEQYF	TGTGCCAGCAGCTTAAAGGTGGGACTAGCGGTCGACGAGCAGTACTTC	NA	16	TRBV11-2	TRBJ2-7	TRBD2
CASSFLQGDYNEQFF	TGTGCCAGCAGTTTCCTACAGGGGGACTACAATGAGCAGTTCTTC	NA	15	TRBV28	TRBJ2-1	TRBD1
CASSSTSGSLAKNIQYF	TGTGCCAGCAGTTCGACTAGCGGGAGTTTAGCCAAAAACATTCAGTACTTC	NA	17	TRBV28	TRBJ2-4	TRBD2
CASSQAGELFF	TGTGCCAGCAGTCAGGCCGGGGAGCTGTTTTTT	NA	11	TRBV27	TRBJ2-2	NA
CSVEESYNEQFF	TGCAGCGTTGAAGAGAGTTACAATGAGCAGTTCTTC	NA	12	TRBV29-1	TRBJ2-1	NA
CASSFSGDSYEQYF	TGTGCCAGCAGCTTTAGTGGAGACTCCTACGAGCAGTACTTC	once	14	TRBV7-3	TRBJ2-7	NA
CASSQDILTSGSVYNEQFF	TGTGCCAGCAGCCAAGATATCCTGACTAGCGGGAGTGTATACAATGAGCAGTTCTTC	once	19	TRBV14	TRBJ2-1	TRBD2
CASSLAVRAGRTGSEQYF	TGCGCCAGCAGCTTGGCCGTCAGAGCGGGACGGACGGGCTCCGAGCAGTACTTC	NA	18	TRBV5-1	TRBJ2-7	TRBD2
CASSLSGTGGKGYEQYF	TGTGCCAGCAGCTTATCTGGGACAGGGGGAAAGGGCTACGAGCAGTACTTC	NA	17	TRBV7-2	TRBJ2-7	TRBD1
CASSPSGVGTQYF	TGTGCCAGCAGCCCAAGCGGGGTAGGGACCCAGTACTTC	once	13	TRBV7-3	TRBJ2-5	TRBD2